A single sample gave rise to the 28 T cell receptor beta chains below, sequenced in a study of graft-versus-host responses after intestinal transplantation. The assay was immunoSEQ multiplex PCR, and TCRdb's table has in-frame clones only and misses some. The data hold about 86,000 clones, with 90% to 95% observed a single time. No antigens are known for them. Source: unstimulated CD8+ T cells sorted from spleen or lymph node cells, taken before intestinal transplant. The receptor source for this set is a human donor who received an intestinal transplant.

This chain joins TRBV7-6 and TRBJ1-2; 9 bases match TRBD1. Trimming cost V 4 bases and J 8 bases; bases outside gene matches: 5. Germline lookup yields CDR1 SGHVS and CDR2 FNYEAQ. The CDR3 sequence is 13 residues long. CDR3: CASSSTDRGGYTF. The DNA of the CDR3 is TGTGCCAGCAGCTCCACGGACAGGGGCGGCTACACCTTC.

This clone was observed a few times. The gene calls are TRBV4-1 and TRBJ2-7, with D unclear. The CDR3 extends over 13 amino acids. Germline V gene data show CDR1 as MGHRA and CDR2 as YSYEKL. Trimming removed 1 base at V and 0 bases at J, with 4 bases between. In DNA form, the CDR3 reads TGCGCCAGCAGCCAAGTTATCTCCTACGAGCAGTACTTC. It specifies CASSQVISYEQYF.

The rearrangement links TRBV25-1 to TRBJ2-1, with a possible D match to TRBD2 (6 bases). The germline V gene has CDR1 MGHDK and CDR2 SYGVNS. Trimming cost V 4 bases and J 2 bases, with 12 bases left between them. There are 15 residues in the CDR3. Written as DNA, the CDR3 is TGTGCCAGCAGTGGTGGCAGCGGGCCCTACAATGAGCAGTTCTTC. Protein sequence: CASSGGSGPYNEQFF.

This clone was counted once. The junction and the germline gene differ at one end; a read error may be behind it. This chain uses TRBV18 with TRBJ1-2; D gene uncertain. Germline V lookup: CDR1 KGHSH, CDR2 LQKENI. This CDR3 has 8 amino acids. The CDR3 sequence: CASSITYF. The CDR3 bases are TGTGCCAGCTCAATAACCTACTTC.

The V gene is TRBV9, the J gene TRBJ2-1, with TRBD1 identical over 10 bases. This CDR3 has 17 residues. The germline V gene has CDR1 SGDLS and CDR2 YYNGEE. Trimming at V came to 2 bases and at J to 6 bases, leaving 11 bases not matched to a gene. The CDR3 is CASSVEGDRGLTNEQFF. The CDR3 bases are TGTGCCAGCAGCGTTGAGGGAGACAGGGGGCTTACCAATGAGCAGTTCTTC.

This chain joins TRBV4-3 and TRBJ1-1; D unclear. The CDR3 totals 15 residues. The germline CDR1 and CDR2 sequences are LGHNA and YSLEER. V lost 0 bases and J lost 3, with 11 bases in between. The chain's CDR3 is CASSQEKIIDTEAFF. The CDR3 DNA is TGCGCCAGCAGCCAAGAAAAGATCATAGACACTGAAGCTTTCTTT.

The genes are TRBV4-1 and TRBJ2-1; no firm D call. The V end lost 4 bases, the J end lost 2 bases, and 21 bases lay between the germline ends. The CDR3 has 18 amino acids. Germline V gene sequence: CDR1 MGHRA, CDR2 YSYEKL. CDR3 in amino acids: CASSPYLAAQTPYNEQFF. In nucleotides, the CDR3 is TGCGCCAGCAGCCCCTACCTGGCGGCCCAGACCCCCTACAATGAGCAGTTCTTC.

J is TRBJ2-4 and V is TRBV7-2, with 10 positions matching TRBD1. Germline CDR1 SGHTA, CDR2 FQGNSA. The CDR3 totals 13 residues. Losses at the gene ends were 1 base for V and 9 bases for J; bases not matched to a gene: 0. CDR3 sequence reads: CASSLGTGGIQYF. The CDR3 coding sequence is TGTGCCAGCAGCTTAGGGACAGGGGGCATTCAGTACTTC.

This clone has only a few counts. The chain uses TRBV7-6 and TRBJ2-3; a weak D match, TRBD2 (5 bases). The CDR3 is 15 residues long. Between the trimmed V and J ends, which lost 5 bases and 1 base, there was a span of 13 bases. Germline CDR1 and CDR2: SGHVS and FNYEAQ. CDR3: CASSPLWRGTDTQYF. The CDR3 bases are TGTGCCAGCAGCCCCCTTTGGCGGGGCACAGATACGCAGTATTTT.

This sequence joins TRBV7-9 and TRBJ2-3; 7 bases agree with TRBD1. The CDR3 is made up of 14 amino acids. CDR1 is SEHNR, CDR2 FQNEAQ, per germline (reference sequence). After removal of 3 bases from V and 5 bases from J, the junction contained 5 bases not matched to a gene. CDR3 bases: TGTGCCAGCAGCTTCGAACAGGGGAGAGATACGCAGTATTTT. This gives the protein CASSFEQGRDTQYF.

The J gene is TRBJ2-1, the V gene TRBV19; 7 bases map to TRBD2. The CDR3 is 17 amino acids. Germline CDR1 reads LNHDA; CDR2 reads SQIVND (reference sequence). After removal of 4 bases from V and 1 base from J, the junction contained 10 bases not matched to a gene. DNA of the CDR3: TGTGCCAGTAGTACCAGTGCTGTGGGGGGGTCCTACAATGAGCAGTTCTTC. Translating it yields CASSTSAVGGSYNEQFF.

The chain carries TRBV9 and TRBJ2-3; 10 bases match TRBD2. CDR1 SGDLS and CDR2 YYNGEE come from the germline V gene. The V gene end was trimmed by 0 bases and the J gene end by 2 bases; junction bases not matched to a gene: 3. This CDR3 comprises 16 residues. CDR3 in amino acids: CASSVASGGFTDTQYF. In DNA form, the CDR3 reads TGTGCCAGCAGCGTAGCTAGCGGGGGCTTCACAGATACGCAGTATTTT.

The chain has TRBV19 and TRBJ2-1; D not certain. This CDR3 has 14 amino acids. V was shortened by 5 bases and J by 0 bases, with 8 bases between the two germline ends. Germline V gene sequence: CDR1 LNHDA, CDR2 SQIVND (reference sequence). CDR3 in amino acids: CASSLAVSYNEQFF. As DNA, the CDR3 is TGTGCCAGTAGTTTGGCGGTCTCCTACAATGAGCAGTTCTTC.

CDR3 sequence: CASSVWGTGPNTEAFF. DNA of the CDR3: TGTGCCAGCAGCGTATGGGGGACAGGGCCGAACACTGAAGCTTTCTTT. The J gene is TRBJ1-1, the V gene TRBV9; 9 positions match TRBD1. The CDR3 spans 16 residues. The germline CDR1 and CDR2 sequences are SGDLS and YYNGEE. Trimming at V came to 1 base and at J to 1 base, leaving 5 bases not matched to a gene. Using reference TRBV9 and TRBJ1-1 for the parts outside the CDR3, the full variable domain is DSGVTQTPKHLITATGQRVTLRCSPRSGDLSVYWYQQSLDQGLQFLIQYYNGEERAKGNILERFSAQQFPDLHSELNLSSLELGDSALYFCASSVWGTGPNTEAFFGQGTRLTVV.

Of note for this clone: The sample has other DNA sequences that encode this CDR3 too. The chain combines TRBV6-5 with TRBJ1-1; D remains ambiguous. CDR3 size: 14 residues. The V and J ends lost 2 bases and 1 base respectively, with 8 bases between them. Germline V gene sequence: CDR1 MNHEY, CDR2 SVGAGI. CDR3 loop: CASSYGAENTEAFF. CDR3 in DNA: TGTGCCAGCAGTTACGGCGCGGAGAACACTGAAGCTTTCTTT.

The J gene is TRBJ1-4, the V gene TRBV6-1; 7 positions match TRBD1. The J segment lost 8 bases and the V segment lost 5 bases, leaving 2 bases of the junction unmatched. Germline V gives CDR1 MNHNS, CDR2 SASEGT. There are 12 residues in the CDR3. The chain's CDR3 is CASSQGGEKLFF. The CDR3 bases are TGTGCCAGCAGTCAGGGGGGAGAAAAACTGTTTTTT.

The rearrangement links TRBV4-3 to TRBJ1-1; possibly TRBD1 for D (6 bases). V was cut by 1 base and J by 2 bases, with 17 bases left in between. Germline loops: CDR1 LGHNA, CDR2 YSLEER. The length of the CDR3 is 17 residues. The CDR3 protein is CASSQASSGTFNTEAFF. CDR3 in DNA: TGCGCCAGCAGCCAAGCATCATCCGGGACATTCAACACTGAAGCTTTCTTT.

A single count supports this clone. The chain carries TRBV14 and TRBJ2-1, with 12 positions matching TRBD2. The CDR3 loop spans 17 amino acids. The V segment lost 6 bases and the J segment 2 bases; nucleotides outside the gene matches: 8. Looked up from germline, CDR1 is SGHDN and CDR2 is FVKESK. The CDR3 sequence: CASSPSLAGGPYNEQFF. The DNA of the CDR3 is TGTGCCAGCAGTCCAAGCCTAGCGGGAGGGCCCTACAATGAGCAGTTCTTC.

The rearrangement joins TRBV11-3 to TRBJ2-1; the match to TRBD2 covers 7 bases. Germline V gene lookup returns CDR1 SGHNT and CDR2 YENEEA. This CDR3 comprises 12 residues. The junction had 1 base not matched to a gene; V was cut back by 4 bases and J by 7 bases. The CDR3 DNA reads as TGTGCCAGCAGCTCCGGGGGGAATGAGCAGTTCTTC. Translation gives CASSSGGNEQFF.

The chain links TRBV5-1 to TRBJ2-3, with 7 bases matching TRBD1. The CDR3 covers 15 residues. The germline V gene has CDR1 SGHRS and CDR2 YFSETQ. V dropped 7 bases and J dropped 3; count of bases not matched to a gene: 11. The CDR3 is CASCQGQVLTDTQYF. The CDR3, as DNA: TGCGCCAGCTGTCAAGGACAGGTTCTGACAGATACGCAGTATTTT.

A single count supports this clone. The V and J genes are TRBV27 and TRBJ2-7; the D gene is possibly TRBD2 (5 bases). Germline CDR1 MNHEY, CDR2 SMNVEV (reference sequence). Between the trimmed V and J ends, which lost 3 bases and 3 bases, there was a span of 9 bases. CDR3 length: 13 residues. The CDR3 sequence: CASSFGLNYEQYF. CDR3 in DNA: TGTGCCAGCAGTTTTGGACTTAACTACGAGCAGTACTTC.

A single count supports this clone. The genes are TRBV5-1 and TRBJ1-1, with 10 bases aligning to TRBD1. Germline V gives CDR1 SGHRS, CDR2 YFSETQ. The CDR3 consists of 16 residues. V dropped 1 base and J dropped 2; count of bases not matched to a gene: 5. The CDR3 sequence: CASSLRTGGPNTEAFF. CDR3 DNA: TGCGCCAGCAGCTTGAGGACAGGGGGACCCAACACTGAAGCTTTCTTT.

The V and J genes are TRBV6-4 and TRBJ2-5; D uncertain. CDR3 size: 11 residues. With 7 bases removed from V and 5 bases from J, the gap between germline ends came to 8 bases. In germline, CDR1 is MRHNA, CDR2 SNTAGT. CDR3 region: CASMRKETQYF. In DNA, the CDR3 is TGTGCCAGCATGAGAAAGGAGACCCAGTACTTC.

The genes are TRBV7-9 and TRBJ2-7, with TRBD1 matching over 7 bases. The CDR3 is 13 residues long. From germline, CDR1 is SEHNR and CDR2 FQNEAQ (reference sequence). V was clipped by 4 bases and J by 4 bases; unmatched bases: 4. Written as DNA, the CDR3 is TGTGCCAGCAGCTGGGGACAGAGTTACGAGCAGTACTTC. It encodes CASSWGQSYEQYF.

Note on this clone: Within the sample, other DNA sequences also encode this same CDR3. The chain combines TRBV11-2 with TRBJ2-7; the D gene is possibly TRBD2 (5 bases). The germline V and J ends were trimmed by 1 base and 0 bases, with 10 bases remaining between them. CDR3 length equals 15 residues. The germline V gene has CDR1 SGHAT and CDR2 FQNNGV. The CDR3 bases are TGTGCCAGCAGCTTAGGGGCGGGCGGCTCCTACGAGCAGTACTTC. This encodes CASSLGAGGSYEQYF.

A single count supports this clone. The V gene is TRBV4-1, the J gene TRBJ2-7; 8 bases align to TRBD1. Germline V gene lookup returns CDR1 MGHRA and CDR2 YSYEKL. Losses at the gene ends were 3 bases for V and 3 bases for J; bases not matched to a gene: 7. The CDR3 covers 15 residues. The CDR3 DNA reads as TGCGCCAGCAGCCACGTCGGACAGGGCGGCTACGAGCAGTACTTC. As protein: CASSHVGQGGYEQYF.

This clone was detected a few times. The same CDR3 arises from other DNA sequences in this sample as well. The rearrangement joins TRBV5-1 to TRBJ1-2, with no clear D. CDR1 is SGHRS and CDR2 is YFSETQ in the germline V gene. Between the trimmed V and J ends, which lost 1 base and 6 bases, there was a span of 16 bases. This CDR3 has 15 amino acids. The DNA of the CDR3 is TGCGCCAGCAGCTTGAGGCACCCAGACGGGAATGGCTACACCTTC. Translation gives CASSLRHPDGNGYTF.

The chain joins TRBV6-5 to TRBJ2-1; the match to TRBD1 covers 11 bases. From germline, CDR1 is MNHEY and CDR2 SVGAGI. The junction had 3 bases not matched to a gene; V was cut back by 6 bases and J by 2 bases. The CDR3 length is 15 residues. The CDR3 is CASRPGQGAYNEQFF. Written as DNA, the CDR3 is TGTGCCAGCAGACCGGGACAGGGGGCCTACAATGAGCAGTTCTTC.